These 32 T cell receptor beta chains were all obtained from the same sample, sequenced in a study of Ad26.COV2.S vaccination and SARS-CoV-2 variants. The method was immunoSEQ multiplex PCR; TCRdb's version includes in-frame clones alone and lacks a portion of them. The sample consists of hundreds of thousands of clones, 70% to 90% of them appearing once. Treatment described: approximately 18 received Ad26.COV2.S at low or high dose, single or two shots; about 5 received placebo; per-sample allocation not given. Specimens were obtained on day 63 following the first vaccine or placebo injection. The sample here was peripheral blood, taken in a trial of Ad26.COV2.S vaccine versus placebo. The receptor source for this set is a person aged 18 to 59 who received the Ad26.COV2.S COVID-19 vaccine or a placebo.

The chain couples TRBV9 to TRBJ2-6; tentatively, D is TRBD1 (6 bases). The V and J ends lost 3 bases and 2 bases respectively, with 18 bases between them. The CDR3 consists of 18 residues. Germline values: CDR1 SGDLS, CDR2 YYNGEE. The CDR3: CASSGTIGYRAGANVLTF. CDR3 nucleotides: TGTGCCAGCAGCGGCACAATAGGATACAGGGCTGGGGCCAACGTCCTGACTTTC.

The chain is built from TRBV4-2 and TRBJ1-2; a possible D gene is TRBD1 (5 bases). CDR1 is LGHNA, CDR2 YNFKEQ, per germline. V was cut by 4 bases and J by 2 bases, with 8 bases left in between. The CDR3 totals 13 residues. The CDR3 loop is CASSRRENYGYTF. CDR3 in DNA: TGTGCCAGCAGCCGCAGGGAAAACTATGGCTACACCTTC.

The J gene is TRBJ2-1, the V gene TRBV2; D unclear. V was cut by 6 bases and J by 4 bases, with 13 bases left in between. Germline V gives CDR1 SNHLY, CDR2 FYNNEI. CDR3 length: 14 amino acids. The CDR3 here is CASSEDGSYNEQFF. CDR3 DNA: TGTGCCAGCAGCGAGGACGGGTCGTACAATGAGCAGTTCTTC.

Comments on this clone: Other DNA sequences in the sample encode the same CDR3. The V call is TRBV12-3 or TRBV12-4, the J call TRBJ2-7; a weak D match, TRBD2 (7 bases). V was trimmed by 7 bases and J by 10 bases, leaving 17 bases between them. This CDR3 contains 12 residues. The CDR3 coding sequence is TGTGCCAGCACCCTGGGAGGGGGAGTACAGTACTTC. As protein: CASTLGGGVQYF.

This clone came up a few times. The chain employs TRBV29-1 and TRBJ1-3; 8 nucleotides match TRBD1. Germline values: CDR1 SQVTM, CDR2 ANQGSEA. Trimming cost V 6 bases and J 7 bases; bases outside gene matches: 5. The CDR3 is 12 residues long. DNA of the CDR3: TGCAGCGTGACGGGACAGGCGAACACCATATATTTT. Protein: CSVTGQANTIYF.

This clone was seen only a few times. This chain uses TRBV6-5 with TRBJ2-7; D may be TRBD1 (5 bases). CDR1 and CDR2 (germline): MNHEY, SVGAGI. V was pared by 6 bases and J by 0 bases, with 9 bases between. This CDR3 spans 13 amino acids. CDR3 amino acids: CASSVTVSYEQYF. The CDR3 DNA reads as TGTGCCAGCAGCGTGACAGTCTCCTACGAGCAGTACTTC.

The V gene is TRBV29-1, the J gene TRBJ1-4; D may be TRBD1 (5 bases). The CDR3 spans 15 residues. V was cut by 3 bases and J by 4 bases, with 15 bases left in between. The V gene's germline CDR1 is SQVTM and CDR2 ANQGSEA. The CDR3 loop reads CSVEGDADSNEKLFF. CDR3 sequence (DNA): TGCAGCGTTGAGGGGGACGCAGACAGTAATGAAAAACTGTTTTTT.

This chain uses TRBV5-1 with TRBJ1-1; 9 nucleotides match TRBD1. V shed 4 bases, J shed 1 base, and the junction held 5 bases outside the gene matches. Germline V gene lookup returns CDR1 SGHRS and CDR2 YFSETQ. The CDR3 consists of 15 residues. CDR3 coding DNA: TGCGCCAGCAGCCCGGGGGGACAGGGGAACACTGAAGCTTTCTTT. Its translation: CASSPGGQGNTEAFF. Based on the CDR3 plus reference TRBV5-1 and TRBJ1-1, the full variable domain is KAGVTQTPRYLIKTRGQQVTLSCSPISGHRSVSWYQQTPGQGLQFLFEYFSETQRNKGNFPGRFSGRQFSNSRSEMNVSTLELGDSALYLCASSPGGQGNTEAFFGQGTRLTVV.

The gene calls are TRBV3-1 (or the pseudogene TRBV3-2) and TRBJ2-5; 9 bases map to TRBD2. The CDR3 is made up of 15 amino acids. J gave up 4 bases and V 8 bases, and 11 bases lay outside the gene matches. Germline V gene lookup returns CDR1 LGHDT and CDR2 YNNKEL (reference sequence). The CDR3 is CASYKDTAGGETQYF. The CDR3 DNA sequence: TGTGCCAGCTACAAAGATACAGCGGGAGGAGAGACCCAGTACTTC.

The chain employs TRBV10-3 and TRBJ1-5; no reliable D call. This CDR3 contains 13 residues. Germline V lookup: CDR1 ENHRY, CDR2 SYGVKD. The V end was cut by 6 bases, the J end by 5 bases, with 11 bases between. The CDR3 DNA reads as TGTGCCATCAGCCGTACAGAGGATCAGCCCCAGCATTTT. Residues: CAISRTEDQPQHF.

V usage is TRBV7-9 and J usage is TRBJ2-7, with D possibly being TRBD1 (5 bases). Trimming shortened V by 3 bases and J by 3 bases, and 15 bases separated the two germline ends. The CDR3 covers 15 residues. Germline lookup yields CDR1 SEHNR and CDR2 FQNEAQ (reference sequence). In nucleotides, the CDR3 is TGTGCCAGCAGCTTGGGCCAGGGCGTCCGCTACGAGCAGTACTTC. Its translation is CASSLGQGVRYEQYF.

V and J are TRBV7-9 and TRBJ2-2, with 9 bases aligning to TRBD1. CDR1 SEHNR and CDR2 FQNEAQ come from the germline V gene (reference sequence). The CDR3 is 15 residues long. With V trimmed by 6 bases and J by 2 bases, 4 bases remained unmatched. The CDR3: CASRRDRENTGELFF. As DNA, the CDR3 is TGTGCCAGCAGACGGGACAGGGAAAACACCGGGGAGCTGTTTTTT.

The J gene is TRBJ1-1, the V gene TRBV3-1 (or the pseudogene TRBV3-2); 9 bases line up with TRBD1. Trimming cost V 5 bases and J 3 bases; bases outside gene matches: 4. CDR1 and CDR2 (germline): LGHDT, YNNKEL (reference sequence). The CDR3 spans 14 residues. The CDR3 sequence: CASSFRDRDTEAFF. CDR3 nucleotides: TGTGCCAGCAGCTTCCGGGACAGGGACACTGAAGCTTTCTTT.

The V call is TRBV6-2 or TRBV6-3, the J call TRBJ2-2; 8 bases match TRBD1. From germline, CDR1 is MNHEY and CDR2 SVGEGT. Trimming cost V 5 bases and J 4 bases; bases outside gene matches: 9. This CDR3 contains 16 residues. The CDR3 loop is CASSIWTGRGTGELFF. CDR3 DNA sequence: TGTGCCAGCAGTATTTGGACAGGGCGTGGCACCGGGGAGCTGTTTTTT.

Here the CDR3 DNA reads TGCGCCAGCAGTGAGGGGGTTGGGGCAGATACGCAGTATTTT. Translated, it gives CASSEGVGADTQYF. The V and J genes are TRBV5-1 and TRBJ2-3, with D possibly TRBD1 on 6 matching bases. This CDR3 comprises 14 residues. Looked up from germline, CDR1 is SGHRS and CDR2 is YFSETQ. The V gene lost 5 bases and the J gene lost 4 bases, with 14 bases spanning the gap.

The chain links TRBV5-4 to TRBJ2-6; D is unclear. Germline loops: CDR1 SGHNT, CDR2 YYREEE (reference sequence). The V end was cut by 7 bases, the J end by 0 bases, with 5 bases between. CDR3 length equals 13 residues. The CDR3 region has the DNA TGTGCCAGCGGATACTCTGGGGCCAACGTCCTGACTTTC. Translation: CASGYSGANVLTF.

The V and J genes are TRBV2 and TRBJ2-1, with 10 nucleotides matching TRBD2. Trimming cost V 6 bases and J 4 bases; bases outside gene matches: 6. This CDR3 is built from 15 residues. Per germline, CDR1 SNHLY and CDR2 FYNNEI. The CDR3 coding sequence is TGTGCCAGCAGGGTTAGCGGGAGGAGGTACAATGAGCAGTTCTTC. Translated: CASRVSGRRYNEQFF.

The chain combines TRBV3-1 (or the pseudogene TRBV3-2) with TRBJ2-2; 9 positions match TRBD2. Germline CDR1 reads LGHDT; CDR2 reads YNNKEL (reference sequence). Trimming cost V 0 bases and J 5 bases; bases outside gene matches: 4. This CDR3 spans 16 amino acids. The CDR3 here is CASSQEEAGGTGELFF. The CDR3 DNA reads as TGTGCCAGCAGCCAAGAAGAAGCGGGGGGTACCGGGGAGCTGTTTTTT.

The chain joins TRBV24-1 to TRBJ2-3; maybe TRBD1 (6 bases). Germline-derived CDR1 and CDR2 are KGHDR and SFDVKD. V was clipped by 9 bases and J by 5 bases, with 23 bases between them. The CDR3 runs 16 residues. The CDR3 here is CATAPSQGNGGDTQYF. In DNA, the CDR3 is TGTGCCACCGCCCCCTCACAGGGCAATGGAGGAGATACGCAGTATTTT.

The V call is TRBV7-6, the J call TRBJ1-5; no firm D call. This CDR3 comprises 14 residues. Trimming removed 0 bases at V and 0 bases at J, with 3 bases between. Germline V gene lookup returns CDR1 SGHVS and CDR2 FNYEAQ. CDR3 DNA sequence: TGTGCCAGCAGCTTAGCGACTAGCAATCAGCCCCAGCATTTT. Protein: CASSLATSNQPQHF.

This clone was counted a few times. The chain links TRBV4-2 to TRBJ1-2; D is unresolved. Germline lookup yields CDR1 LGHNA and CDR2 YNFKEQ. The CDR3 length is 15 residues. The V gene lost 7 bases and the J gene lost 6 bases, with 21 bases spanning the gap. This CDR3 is CASNHLETRRNGYTF. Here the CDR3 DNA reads TGTGCCAGCAACCATCTCGAGACAAGGAGAAATGGCTACACCTTC.

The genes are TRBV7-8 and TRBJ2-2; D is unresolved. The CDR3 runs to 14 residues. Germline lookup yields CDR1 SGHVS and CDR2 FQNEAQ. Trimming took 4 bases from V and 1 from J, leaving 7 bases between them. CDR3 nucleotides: TGTGCCAGCAGCTACCTTAGGAACACCGGGGAGCTGTTTTTT. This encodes CASSYLRNTGELFF.

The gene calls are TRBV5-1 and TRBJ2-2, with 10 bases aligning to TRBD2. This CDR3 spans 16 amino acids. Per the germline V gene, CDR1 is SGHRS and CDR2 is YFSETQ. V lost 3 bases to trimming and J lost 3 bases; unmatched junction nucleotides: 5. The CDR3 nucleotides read TGCGCCAGCAGCTCCCTAGCGGGAGCCGACACCGGGGAGCTGTTTTTT. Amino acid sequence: CASSSLAGADTGELFF.

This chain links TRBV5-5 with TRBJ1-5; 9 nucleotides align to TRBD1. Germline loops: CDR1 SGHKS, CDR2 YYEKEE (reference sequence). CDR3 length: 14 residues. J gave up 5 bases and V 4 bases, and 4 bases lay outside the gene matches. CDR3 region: CASSNRGQDQPQHF. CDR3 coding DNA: TGTGCCAGCAGCAACAGGGGGCAGGATCAGCCCCAGCATTTT.

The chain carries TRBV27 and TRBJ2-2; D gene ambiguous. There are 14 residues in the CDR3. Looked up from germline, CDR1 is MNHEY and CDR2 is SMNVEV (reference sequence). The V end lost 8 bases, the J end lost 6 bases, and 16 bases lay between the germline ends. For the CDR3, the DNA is TGTGCCAGCTCCCATTCCGGCAGCGCCGGGGAGCTGTTTTTT. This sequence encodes CASSHSGSAGELFF.

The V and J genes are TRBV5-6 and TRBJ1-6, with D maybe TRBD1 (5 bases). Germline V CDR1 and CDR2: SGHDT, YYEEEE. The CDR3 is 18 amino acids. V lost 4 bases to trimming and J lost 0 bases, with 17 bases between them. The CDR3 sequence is CASSGEGPLSSYNSPLHF. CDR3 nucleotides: TGTGCCAGCAGCGGAGAGGGACCGTTGAGCTCCTATAATTCACCCCTCCACTTT. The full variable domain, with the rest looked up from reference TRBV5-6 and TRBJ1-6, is DAGVTQSPTHLIKTRGQQVTLRCSPKSGHDTVSWYQQALGQGPQFIFQYYEEEERQRGNFPDRFSGHQFPNYSSELNVNALLLGDSALYLCASSGEGPLSSYNSPLHFGNGTRLTVT.

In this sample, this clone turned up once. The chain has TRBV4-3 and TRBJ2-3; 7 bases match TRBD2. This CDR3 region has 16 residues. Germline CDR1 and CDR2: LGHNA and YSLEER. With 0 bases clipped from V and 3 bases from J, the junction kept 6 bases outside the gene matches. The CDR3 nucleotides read TGCGCCAGCAGCCAAGATGGACTAGTTGAGACAGATACGCAGTATTTT. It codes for CASSQDGLVETDTQYF.

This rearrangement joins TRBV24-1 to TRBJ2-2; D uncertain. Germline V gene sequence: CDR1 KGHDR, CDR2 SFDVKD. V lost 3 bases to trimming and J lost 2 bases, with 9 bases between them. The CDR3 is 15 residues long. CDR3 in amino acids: CATSDNQDNTGELFF. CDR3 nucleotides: TGTGCCACCAGTGATAACCAAGACAACACCGGGGAGCTGTTTTTT.

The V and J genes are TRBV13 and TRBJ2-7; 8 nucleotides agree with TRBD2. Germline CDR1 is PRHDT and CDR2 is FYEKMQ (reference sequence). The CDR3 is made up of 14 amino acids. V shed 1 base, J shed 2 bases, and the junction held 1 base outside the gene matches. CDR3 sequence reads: CASSLAGGTYEQYF. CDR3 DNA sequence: TGTGCCAGCAGCTTAGCGGGGGGGACCTACGAGCAGTACTTC.

The CDR3 DNA follows: TGTGCCAGCAGCTTAGGGCAGGGTTTGAATCAGCCCCAGCATTTT. Encoded protein: CASSLGQGLNQPQHF. The chain employs TRBV7-6 and TRBJ1-5; perhaps TRBD1 as D (5 bases). The ends were cut back, 1 base at V and 4 bases at J, with 11 bases in the middle. The CDR3 covers 15 residues. Germline CDR1 is SGHVS and CDR2 is FNYEAQ. Combining the CDR3 with reference TRBV7-6 and TRBJ1-5 gives the whole variable domain GAGVSQSPRYKVTKRGQDVALRCDPISGHVSLYWYRQALGQGPEFLTYFNYEAQQDKSGLPNDRFSAERPEGSISTLTIQRTEQRDSAMYRCASSLGQGLNQPQHFGDGTRLSIL.

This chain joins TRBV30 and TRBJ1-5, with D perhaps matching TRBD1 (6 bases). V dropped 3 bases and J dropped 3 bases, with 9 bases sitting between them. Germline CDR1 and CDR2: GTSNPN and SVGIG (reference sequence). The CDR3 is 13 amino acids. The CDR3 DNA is TGTGCCTGGAGGGGGGGGCTCAATCAGCCCCAGCATTTT. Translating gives CAWRGGLNQPQHF.

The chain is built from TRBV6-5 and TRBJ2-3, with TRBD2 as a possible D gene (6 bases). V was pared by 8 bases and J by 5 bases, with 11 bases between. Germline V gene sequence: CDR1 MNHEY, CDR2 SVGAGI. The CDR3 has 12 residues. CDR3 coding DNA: TGTGCCAGCGGGGCAGCGGGAGATACGCAGTATTTT. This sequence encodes CASGAAGDTQYF.